This TCR beta chain is from a study of regulatory T cells in long-lasting Graves disease. Study-wide results and limits: For persistent Graves' patients, TCR diversity was lower than for newly diagnosed ones.

Described time point: newly diagnosed GD, antithyroid drugs for less than 3 months. The authors made the TCR library using RNA they extracted from PBMCs. The CDR3 consists of 19 residues. The V end was cut by 0 bases, the J end by 1 base, with 21 bases between. CDR1 KGHDR and CDR2 SFDVKD come from the germline V gene. The table lists this clonotype with many counts. No antigen is known for it. Construction of TCR beta libraries relied on iRepertoire HTBI primers and on Arm-PCR targeting CDR3 regions. TCRdb processed the multiplex PCR reads anew with MiXCR; each CDR3 protein has one entry. The table includes 530,000 or so distinct CDR3 sequences, roughly 15% detected once. The data also belong to a second study, concerning T cells in Graves' hyperthyroidism and ophthalmopathy. That work contributes: Hyperthyroidism of Graves' type that showed no ophthalmopathy progression within 18 months was stable. When the TCR CDR3 underwent first-round RT-PCR, the HTBI primer set was used. The model anticipated ophthalmopathy a median about six months pre-onset.

The TCR was taken from a man aged 18 to 29 with Graves disease. This chain links TRBV24-1 with TRBJ2-7; perhaps TRBD1 as D (6 bases). Sequencing was performed on peripheral blood mononuclear cells (PBMCs), taken at new diagnosis, from a patient treated with antithyroid drugs. CDR3 nucleotides: TGTGCCACCAGTGATTTGTCTGGGTTTGGCGGACAGAGTTCCTACGAGCAGTACTTC. It specifies CATSDLSGFGGQSSYEQYF.